The TCR beta chain described here comes from a study of Ad26.COV2.S vaccination and SARS-CoV-2 variants. As for the study in general: Recipients of Ad26.COV2.S got it intramuscularly, once or twice 56 days apart. The study's findings and limits: Estimates derived from TCR breadth and depth analyses may have underestimated total T cell responses. Substantial breadth was reportedly displayed by spike-specific CD8+ and CD4+ T cell responses after vaccination. Compared with placebo recipients, vaccine recipients had higher spike-specific TCR breadth.

V lost 2 bases and J 6 bases, leaving 5 bases between the germline ends. The CDR3 is made up of 12 amino acids. Looked up from germline, CDR1 is MNHEY and CDR2 is SVGAGI. On this clone: Its antigen is unidentified.

Specified treatment: roughly 18 received Ad26.COV2.S at low or high dose, single or two shots; roughly five received placebo; per-sample allocation not given. Sample collection was performed on day 63 after the first vaccine or placebo injection. TCRdb's copy holds only in-frame clones and misses some; the assay was immunoSEQ multiplex PCR. This table holds around 300,000 clones, about 89% found once. The source of this sequence is a person between 18 and 65 years old who received the Ad26.COV2.S COVID-19 vaccine or a placebo. The gene calls are TRBV6-5 and TRBJ2-1; no clear D gene. The sample consisted of peripheral blood, taken in a trial of Ad26.COV2.S vaccine versus placebo. The CDR3 bases are TGTGCCAGCAGTTACGACGCCAATGAGCAGTTCTTC. This sequence encodes CASSYDANEQFF.